This T cell receptor (beta chain) came from a study of graft-versus-host responses after intestinal transplantation. Across the study: Grafts were multivisceral, liver-intestinal, or isolated intestinal. All recipients got anti-thymocyte globulin induction, then tacrolimus and steroids for 2 to 4 years. Regarding the study as a whole: Those patients showing graft-donor T cell macrochimerism displayed high graft-versus-host to host-versus-graft clonal ratios in allografts. Detected in recipient marrow were GvH clones, some of which were first observed in ileum or blood.

To note about this clone: Its antigen remains unidentified.

Germline CDR1 and CDR2: MNHNS and SASEGT. The length of the CDR3 is 15 residues. V lost 1 base, J lost 4 bases, and 13 bases lay in between. The method was immunoSEQ multiplex PCR; TCRdb's version includes in-frame clones alone and lacks a portion of them. The sample holds about 30,000 clones, 70% to 90% seen once. This specimen consisted of PBMCs, obtained 450 to 460 days after intestinal transplantation. The clonotype comes from a human patient who received an intestinal transplant, so some T cells may come from the graft donor. The chain couples TRBV6-1 to TRBJ1-2; tentatively, D is TRBD1 (5 bases). CDR3 amino acids: CASSEVRGGVYGYTF. CDR3 sequence (DNA): TGTGCCAGCAGTGAAGTTAGGGGAGGGGTCTATGGCTACACCTTC.